These T cell receptor beta chains were read from a single sample in a study of CD8 T cells in Susac syndrome. TCRdb fed the immunoSEQ multiplex PCR reads into MiXCR, producing one record per CDR3 protein. Altogether some 130,000 distinct CDR3 sequences are present, over 90% being singletons, with the ten largest covering about 0.18%. Source material: CD8+ T cells from PBMCs. These receptors came from a human donor with Susac syndrome. CDR3s include the opening cysteine and the closing phenylalanine or tryptophan. A D gene is named only where the DNA matches it firmly.

TRBV25-1	-	TRBJ2-1	CASKRLSSYNEQFF	TGTGCCAGTAAACGACTGAGCTCCTACAATGAGCAGTTCTTC
TRBV4-1	-	TRBJ2-2	CASSQVNGELFF	TGCGCCAGCAGCCAAGTGAACGGGGAGCTGTTTTTT
TRBV13	TRBD2	TRBJ2-7	CASSTRLAGYRNEQYF	TGTGCCAGCAGCACCCGACTAGCGGGGTACAGAAACGAGCAGTACTTC
TRBV4-1	-	TRBJ1-1	CASSEEGEKGTEAFF	TGCGCCAGCAGCGAAGAGGGAGAGAAAGGGACTGAAGCTTTCTTT
TRBV13	-	TRBJ2-7	CASSRGTGGYEQYF	TGTGCCAGCAGCCGAGGGACGGGCGGTTACGAGCAGTACTTC
TRBV28	TRBD1	TRBJ1-2	CASSPPTGGLGYTF	TGTGCCAGCAGTCCACCTACAGGGGGTTTAGGCTACACCTTC
TRBV3-1	-	TRBJ1-2	CASSHPEDGYTF	TGTGCCAGCAGCCACCCGGAGGATGGCTACACCTTC
TRBV6-5	-	TRBJ2-6	CASSYSQGISGANVLTF	TGTGCCAGCAGTTACTCCCAGGGAATCTCTGGGGCCAACGTCCTGACTTTC
TRBV6-5	-	TRBJ2-3	CASSYRRETDTQYF	TGTGCCAGCAGTTACAGGCGAGAGACAGATACGCAGTATTTT
TRBV20-1	-	TRBJ2-1	CSARGRGSGRQFF	TGCAGTGCTAGAGGTCGGGGGTCTGGGCGACAGTTCTTC
TRBV7-9	-	TRBJ1-1	CASSLGRGENTEAFF	TGTGCCAGCAGCTTGGGCCGGGGGGAGAACACTGAAGCTTTCTTT
TRBV29-1	TRBD1	TRBJ2-6	CSVETGDGANVLTF	TGCAGCGTGGAAACAGGGGATGGGGCCAACGTCCTGACTTTC
TRBV29-1	-	TRBJ2-3	CSVVEDTQYF	TGCAGCGTTGTTGAAGATACGCAGTATTTT
TRBV21-1	-	TRBJ2-1	CASSTPGTGINEQFF	TGTGCCAGCAGCACCCCCGGGACAGGGATAAACGAGCAGTTCTTC
TRBV3-1	TRBD2	TRBJ2-3	CASSQGGLNTDTQYF	TGTGCCAGCAGCCAAGGGGGACTAAACACAGATACGCAGTATTTT